This TCR beta chain was found in a study of vaccination and CD4 T cells after COVID-19. Treatment reported: roughly ten-day PBMC culture with coronavirus spike peptide pools or control peptides (ViraFEST assay). Cultured CD4+ T cells had their DNA profiled by the Oncomine TCR Beta short-read assay. Each CDR3 protein gets one entry after TCRdb re-called the PCR reads with MiXCR. The sample carries about 13,000 distinct CDR3 sequences, about three fifths recorded once. Study observations and caveats: Rising from 21 to 38, the median of SARS-CoV-2-reactive clonotypes did not change significantly.

Note on this clonotype: The target antigen is unknown. A read error may account for a junction end that differs from germline.

The sequence came from a human donor with COVID-19. Material: cultured CD4+ T cells from blood, obtained after SARS-CoV-2 vaccination.

The CDR3 is CASSELGPSSYEQYF. The CDR3 DNA reads as TGTGCCAGCAGTGAGTTAGGGCCTAGCTCCTACGAGCAGTACTTC. This chain links TRBV10-3 with TRBJ2-7, with unresolved D. The CDR3 is made up of 15 amino acids. Germline assignment: CDR1 ENHRY and CDR2 SYGVKD.